The T cell receptor beta chain under discussion was sequenced for a study of post-analysis software for immune sequencing data. Looking at the study overall: Relapsing-remitting, secondary progressive and progressive-relapsing multiple sclerosis were all included among the disease courses. Findings and limits, study-wide: Samples made in the same batch grouped tightly together by F measure. People with multiple sclerosis had a significantly lower normalized Chao1 diversity than controls did.

The library was made from cDNA and included unique molecular identifiers. T cells numbering roughly 0.95 to 10 million gave rise to 450,000 to 550,000 cDNA molecules. From the PCR reads, TCRdb called clonotypes with MiXCR, one entry per CDR3 protein. The profile shows about 770,000 distinct CDR3 sequences, just over 45% of them singletons. Comments on this clonotype: Its antigen is undetermined.

This TCR came from a girl aged 10 to 17 with multiple sclerosis. The sequenced material came from blood.

CDR3 nucleotides: TGTGCCAGCAGTTCCTCCACAGGGTACTTCGGGGAGCTGTTTTTT. The encoded protein is CASSSSTGYFGELFF. The rearrangement uses TRBV28 and TRBJ2-2, with TRBD1 as a possible D gene (6 bases). Germline lookup yields CDR1 MDHEN and CDR2 SYDVKM. This CDR3 has 15 amino acids. V lost 4 bases, J lost 7 bases, and 16 bases lay in between.